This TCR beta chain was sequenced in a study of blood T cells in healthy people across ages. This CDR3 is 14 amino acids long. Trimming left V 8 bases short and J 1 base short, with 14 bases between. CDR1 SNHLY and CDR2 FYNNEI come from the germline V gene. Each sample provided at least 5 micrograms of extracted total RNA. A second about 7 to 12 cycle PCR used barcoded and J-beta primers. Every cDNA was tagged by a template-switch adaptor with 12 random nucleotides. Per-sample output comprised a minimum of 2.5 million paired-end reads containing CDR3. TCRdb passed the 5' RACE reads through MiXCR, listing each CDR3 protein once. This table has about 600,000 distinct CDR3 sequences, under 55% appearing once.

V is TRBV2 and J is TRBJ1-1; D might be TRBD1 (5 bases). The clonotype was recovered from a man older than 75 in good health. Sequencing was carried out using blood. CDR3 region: CASLQTGGNTEAFF. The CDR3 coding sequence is TGTGCCAGCCTTCAGACGGGGGGGAACACTGAAGCTTTCTTT.